The T cell receptor beta chain under discussion was sequenced for a study of T cells in Graves' hyperthyroidism and ophthalmopathy. Between the trimmed V and J ends, which lost 5 bases and 3 bases, there was a span of 13 bases. The CDR3 loop spans 14 amino acids. Germline CDR1 reads MNHNS; CDR2 reads SASEGT. Amplification of TCR beta CDR3 regions used RNA as the template. The HTBI primer set served for first-round RT-PCR of the TCR CDR3. A single record per CDR3 protein comes from TCRdb applying MiXCR to the multiplex PCR reads. The repertoire holds around 690,000 distinct CDR3 sequences, with more than 20% as singletons.

This clonotype was obtained from a man younger than 45 with Graves' ophthalmopathy. Sample: blood. V and J are TRBV6-1 and TRBJ1-2; a possible D gene is TRBD1 (5 bases). The CDR3 DNA reads TGTGCCAGCAGTTACTTGGACAACGACTATGGCTACACCTTC. The encoded protein is CASSYLDNDYGYTF.